This TCR beta chain was captured by sequencing in a study of shared clonotypes between healthy human individuals. Positively selected for CCR7, the CD45RO-negative cells used as naive CD8 cells excluded terminally differentiated effector memory CD45RA+ cells. The V gene's germline CDR1 is MNHEY and CDR2 SMNVEV (reference sequence). The CDR3 runs to 13 residues. V lost 5 bases to trimming and J lost 6 bases; unmatched junction nucleotides: 6. For this clone: This specimen includes other DNA sequences encoding the same CDR3.

Libraries were prepared by immunoSEQ multiplex PCR; TCRdb keeps only in-frame clonotypes and omits some of them. Altogether millions of clones are present, about 95% being singletons, with the ten largest covering approximately 1.2%. This chain uses TRBV27 with TRBJ1-1; 7 bases agree with TRBD1. This clonotype originated in a man aged 18 to 29 in good health. The source material was naive CD8+ T cells sorted from blood. The CDR3 sequence: CASSLGGLAEAFF. DNA of the CDR3: TGTGCCAGCAGTCTAGGGGGCTTGGCTGAAGCTTTCTTT.